Sequencing of this T cell receptor (beta chain) was carried out in a study of cytomegalovirus exposure and HLA in healthy donors. Study-level findings and limits: Usually a TCR sequence was rare, but some public TCRs were found in many donors.

Turning to this clone: Its antigen is unidentified.

CDR3 length equals 15 residues. The V and J ends lost 2 bases and 5 bases respectively, with 15 bases between them. CDR1 is SNHLY and CDR2 is FYNNEI in the germline V gene. The PCR had 60 Vbeta and 13 Jbeta primers. The assay was immunoSEQ multiplex PCR, and TCRdb's table has in-frame clones only and misses some. The sample includes about 170,000 clones, about 85% of them seen just once. The TCR was taken from a man aged 30-40 years in good health and CMV-seropositive. The specimen was PBMCs. The rearrangement links TRBV2 to TRBJ2-5; D perhaps matches TRBD1 (6 bases). For the CDR3, the DNA is TGTGCCAGCAGTGAACCCCGACAGGCTCATGAGACCCAGTACTTC. Its translation is CASSEPRQAHETQYF.